A single sample is the source of the 18 T cell receptor beta chains below, sequenced in a study of blood T cell repertoires in COVID-19. The repertoire was sequenced with immunoSEQ multiplex PCR; TCRdb's copy has only in-frame clones and lacks some. The sample yields around 130,000 clones, around nine tenths seen once. Material: peripheral blood. The receptors come from a woman aged 50 to 65 with acute or convalescent COVID-19.

The rearrangement uses TRBV18 and TRBJ1-3; 9 bases map to TRBD1. This CDR3 region has 16 residues. V shed 2 bases and J 4 bases; nucleotides not matched to a gene: 6. CDR1 KGHSH and CDR2 LQKENI come from the germline V gene. The CDR3 DNA reads as TGTGCCAGCTCACCAATACAGGGGGCGCACGGAAACACCATATATTTT. Translating gives CASSPIQGAHGNTIYF.

The chain carries TRBV6-1 and TRBJ1-1, with D perhaps TRBD1 (5 bases). The germline V gene encodes CDR1 MNHNS and CDR2 SASEGT. CDR3 length: 14 residues. V dropped 3 bases and J dropped 6 bases, with 14 bases sitting between them. DNA for the CDR3: TGTGCCAGCAGTGACCAGGGTAGGGTCGCTGAAGCTTTCTTT. Translating it yields CASSDQGRVAEAFF.

The chain combines TRBV11-3 with TRBJ1-1, with a weak D call TRBD1 (6 bases). Germline CDR1 and CDR2: SGHNT and YENEEA. The V gene lost 1 base and the J gene lost 2 bases, with 11 bases spanning the gap. The CDR3 is 15 residues long. DNA for the CDR3: TGTGCCAGCAGCTTAGTACTCAGGGGAAACACTGAAGCTTTCTTT. This encodes CASSLVLRGNTEAFF.

The chain carries TRBV7-3 and TRBJ2-2; TRBD2 matches 12 bases. The CDR3 is made up of 18 amino acids. CDR1 and CDR2 from the germline V gene are SGHTA and FQGTGA. V was clipped by 4 bases and J by 6 bases; unmatched bases: 12. CDR3 region: CASSSGLAGSKGAGELFF. The CDR3 DNA reads as TGTGCCAGCAGCTCAGGACTAGCGGGGTCTAAAGGGGCCGGGGAGCTGTTTTTT.

The V call is TRBV30, the J call TRBJ1-4, with D unresolved. The V gene lost 0 bases and the J gene lost 6 bases, with 23 bases spanning the gap. This CDR3 has 18 residues. CDR1 GTSNPN and CDR2 SVGIG come from the germline V gene (reference sequence). CDR3 bases: TGTGCCTGGAGTGTACGCGATCGGGTCCCGGGCGGGGATGAAAAACTGTTTTTT. Encoded protein: CAWSVRDRVPGGDEKLFF.

The chain carries TRBV7-2 and TRBJ2-3; TRBD2 aligns across 9 bases. CDR3 length: 14 amino acids. From germline, CDR1 is SGHTA and CDR2 FQGNSA. V lost 2 bases, J lost 10 bases, and 7 bases stayed unmatched. This chain's CDR3 is CASSLKGGGEAQYF. Here the CDR3 DNA reads TGTGCCAGCAGCTTAAAGGGCGGGGGGGAAGCGCAGTATTTT. The complete variable domain, with remaining parts taken from reference TRBV7-2 and TRBJ2-3, reads GAGVSQSPSNKVTEKGKDVELRCDPISGHTALYWYRQSLGQGLEFLIYFQGNSAPDKSGLPSDRFSAERTGGSVSTLTIQRTQQEDSAVYLCASSLKGGGEAQYFGPGTRLTVL.

Of note for this clone: The same CDR3 also results from other DNA sequences found in this sample. This chain links TRBV19 with TRBJ1-2; D uncertain. CDR1 LNHDA and CDR2 SQIVND come from the germline V gene (reference sequence). Trimming left V 5 bases short and J 3 bases short, with 4 bases between. CDR3 length: 11 residues. The CDR3 DNA follows: TGTGCCAGTAGTCCGGACTATGGCTACACCTTC. As protein: CASSPDYGYTF.

The chain employs TRBV19 and TRBJ2-1, with TRBD2 matching over 9 bases. CDR1 is LNHDA, CDR2 SQIVND, per germline (reference sequence). This CDR3 is 15 amino acids long. V trimming: 4 bases; J trimming: 3 bases; junction bases outside the gene matches: 4. Written as DNA, the CDR3 is TGTGCCAGTAGTACTAGCGGGACTGTCTACAATGAGCAGTTCTTC. It translates to CASSTSGTVYNEQFF.

V is TRBV7-2 and J is TRBJ1-2; TRBD1 matches 8 bases. The CDR3 totals 13 residues. V shed 7 bases and J 4 bases; nucleotides not matched to a gene: 5. The germline V gene encodes CDR1 SGHTA and CDR2 FQGNSA. The chain's CDR3 is CASTFDRGYGYTF. The CDR3, as DNA: TGTGCCAGCACCTTCGACAGGGGCTATGGCTACACCTTC.

The rearrangement links TRBV11-3 to TRBJ2-1; 8 nucleotides match TRBD2. The V gene end was trimmed by 5 bases and the J gene end by 4 bases; junction bases not matched to a gene: 7. The germline gives CDR1 SGHNT, CDR2 YENEEA. There are 15 residues in the CDR3. CDR3 loop: CASSNLRGGYNEQFF. CDR3 DNA sequence: TGTGCCAGCAGCAACCTACGGGGGGGGTACAATGAGCAGTTCTTC.

The chain links TRBV6-5 to TRBJ2-7, with 7 bases identical to TRBD1. Germline loops: CDR1 MNHEY, CDR2 SVGAGI. The CDR3 is made up of 15 amino acids. Unmatched junction bases numbered 4, after V lost 0 bases and J lost 2 bases. DNA of the CDR3: TGTGCCAGCAGTTACTCCAGGACAGGCACCTACGAGCAGTACTTC. Residues: CASSYSRTGTYEQYF.

J is TRBJ1-1 and V is TRBV19, with D possibly being TRBD1 (6 bases). The V gene lost 5 bases and the J gene lost 7 bases, with 11 bases spanning the gap. This CDR3 contains 12 residues. Germline loops: CDR1 LNHDA, CDR2 SQIVND (reference sequence). The CDR3 DNA follows: TGTGCCAGTAGTGCCAGGGGTAATGAAGCTTTCTTT. Translation gives CASSARGNEAFF.

The rearrangement joins TRBV12-5 to TRBJ1-2, with a tentative D call TRBD1 (6 bases). V was cut by 3 bases and J by 1 base, with 24 bases left in between. Germline assignment: CDR1 LGHNT and CDR2 FRNRAP. The CDR3 loop spans 19 amino acids. The CDR3 DNA follows: TGTGCTAGTGGTTTAGAATTGCTCGCTGCGGGGGCGCTTAACTATGGCTACACCTTC. Translated: CASGLELLAAGALNYGYTF. The complete variable domain, with remaining parts taken from reference TRBV12-5 and TRBJ1-2, reads DARVTQTPRHKVTEMGQEVTMRCQPILGHNTVFWYRQTMMQGLELLAYFRNRAPLDDSGMPKDRFSAEMPDATLATLKIQPSEPRDSAVYFCASGLELLAAGALNYGYTFGSGTRLTVV.

The rearrangement links TRBV7-9 to TRBJ1-1, with 9 bases that match TRBD1. The CDR3 is made up of 15 amino acids. V gave up 2 bases and J gave up 4 bases; unmatched junction bases: 5. Per the germline V gene, CDR1 is SEHNR and CDR2 is FQNEAQ (reference sequence). CDR3 sequence (DNA): TGTGCCAGCAGCTTATTGGCGACAGGGGGCACTGAAGCTTTCTTT. Its translation: CASSLLATGGTEAFF. The complete variable domain, with remaining parts taken from reference TRBV7-9 and TRBJ1-1, reads DTGVSQNPRHKITKRGQNVTFRCDPISEHNRLYWYRQTLGQGPEFLTYFQNEAQLEKSRLLSDRFSAERPKGSFSTLEIQRTEQGDSAMYLCASSLLATGGTEAFFGQGTRLTVV.

This chain links TRBV3-1 (or the pseudogene TRBV3-2) with TRBJ2-1; no firm D call. Per the germline V gene, CDR1 is LGHDT and CDR2 is YNNKEL (reference sequence). The length of the CDR3 is 14 residues. Trimming removed 4 bases at V and 4 bases at J, with 11 bases between. CDR3 in DNA: TGTGCCAGCAGCCTCCTAGACCCGTACAATGAGCAGTTCTTC. Its translation: CASSLLDPYNEQFF.

The chain has TRBV24-1 and TRBJ2-7, with D perhaps TRBD1 (6 bases). V shed 5 bases and J shed 3 bases, with 13 bases lying between them. Germline V gene lookup returns CDR1 KGHDR and CDR2 SFDVKD. The CDR3 spans 14 residues. The CDR3 DNA follows: TGTGCCACCAGTGGAAAGGGACAAGACTACGAGCAGTACTTC. This sequence encodes CATSGKGQDYEQYF.

V gene TRBV21-1 combines with J gene TRBJ1-2. TRBV21-1 corresponds to a pseudogene. The CDR3 contains 16 residues. CDR3 nucleotides: TGTGCCAGCAGCTTCCTTCTGGTAGCCGAACCCTATGGCTACACCTTC. Translating gives CASSFLLVAEPYGYTF.

The chain couples TRBV24-1 to TRBJ1-2; D possibly corresponds to TRBD1 (6 bases). The CDR3 loop spans 14 amino acids. The germline V gene encodes CDR1 KGHDR and CDR2 SFDVKD. V lost 5 bases and J lost 8, with 17 bases in between. In DNA form, the CDR3 reads TGTGCCACCAGTGCCAGGGGCTCTCGGTCGGGCTACACCTTC. Protein product: CATSARGSRSGYTF.